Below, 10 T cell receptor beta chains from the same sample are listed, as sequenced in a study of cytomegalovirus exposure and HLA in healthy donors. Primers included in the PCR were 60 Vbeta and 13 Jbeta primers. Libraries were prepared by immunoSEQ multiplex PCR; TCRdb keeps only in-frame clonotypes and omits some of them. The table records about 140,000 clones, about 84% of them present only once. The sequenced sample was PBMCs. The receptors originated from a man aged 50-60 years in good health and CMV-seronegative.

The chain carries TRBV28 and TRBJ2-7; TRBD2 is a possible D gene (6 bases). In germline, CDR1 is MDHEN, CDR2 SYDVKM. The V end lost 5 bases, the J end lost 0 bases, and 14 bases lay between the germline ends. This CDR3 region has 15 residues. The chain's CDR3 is CASSDPGTASYEQYF. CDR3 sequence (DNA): TGTGCCAGCAGTGACCCCGGGACTGCCTCCTACGAGCAGTACTTC.

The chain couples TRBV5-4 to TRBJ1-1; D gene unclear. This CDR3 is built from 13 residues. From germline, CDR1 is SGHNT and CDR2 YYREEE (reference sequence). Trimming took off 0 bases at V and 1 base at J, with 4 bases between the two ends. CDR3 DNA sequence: TGTGCCAGCAGCTTGGATCAGAACACTGAAGCTTTCTTT. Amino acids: CASSLDQNTEAFF.

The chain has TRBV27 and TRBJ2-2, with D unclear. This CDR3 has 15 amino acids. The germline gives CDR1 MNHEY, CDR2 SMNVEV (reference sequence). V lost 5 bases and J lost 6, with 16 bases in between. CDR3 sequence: CASSVPAGGAGELFF. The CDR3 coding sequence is TGTGCCAGCAGTGTTCCCGCCGGCGGAGCCGGGGAGCTGTTTTTT.

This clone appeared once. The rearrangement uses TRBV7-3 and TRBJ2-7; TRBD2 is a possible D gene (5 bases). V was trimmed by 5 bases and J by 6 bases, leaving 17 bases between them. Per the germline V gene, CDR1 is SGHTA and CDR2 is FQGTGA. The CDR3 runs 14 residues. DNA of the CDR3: TGTGCCAGCAGCATGTCAGCACATGCGGGCGAGCAGTACTTC. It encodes CASSMSAHAGEQYF.

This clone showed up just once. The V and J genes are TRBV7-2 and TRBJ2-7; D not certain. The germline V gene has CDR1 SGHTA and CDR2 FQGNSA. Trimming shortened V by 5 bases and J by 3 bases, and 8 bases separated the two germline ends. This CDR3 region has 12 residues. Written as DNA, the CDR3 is TGTGCCAGCAGCCTGCAGGTCTACGAGCAGTACTTC. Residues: CASSLQVYEQYF.

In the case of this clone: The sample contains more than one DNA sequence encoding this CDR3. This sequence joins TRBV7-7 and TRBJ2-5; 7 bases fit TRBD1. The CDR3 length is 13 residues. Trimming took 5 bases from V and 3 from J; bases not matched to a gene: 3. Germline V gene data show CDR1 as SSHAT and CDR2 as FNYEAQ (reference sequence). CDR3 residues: CASSPTGKETQYF. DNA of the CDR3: TGTGCCAGCAGCCCGACAGGGAAAGAGACCCAGTACTTC.

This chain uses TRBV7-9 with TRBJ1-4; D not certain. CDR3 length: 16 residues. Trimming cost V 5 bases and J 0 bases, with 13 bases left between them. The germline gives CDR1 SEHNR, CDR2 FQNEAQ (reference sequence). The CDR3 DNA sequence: TGTGCCAGCAGCCCCTCTCGGGGTGCAACTAATGAAAAACTGTTTTTT. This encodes CASSPSRGATNEKLFF.

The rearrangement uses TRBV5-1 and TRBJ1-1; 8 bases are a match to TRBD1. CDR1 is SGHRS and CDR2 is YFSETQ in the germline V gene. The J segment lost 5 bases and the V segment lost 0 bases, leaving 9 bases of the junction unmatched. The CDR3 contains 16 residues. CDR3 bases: TGCGCCAGCAGCTTGGCTGAGGACAGGGAGGGTACTGAAGCTTTCTTT. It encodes CASSLAEDREGTEAFF.

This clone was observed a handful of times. The DNA of the CDR3 is TGTGCCACCAGCACGCGGGGGGGCTACGAGCAGTACTTC. Its translation: CATSTRGGYEQYF. The J gene is TRBJ2-7, the V gene TRBV15; 9 positions match TRBD2. After removal of 4 bases from V and 3 bases from J, the junction contained 1 base not matched to a gene. The length of the CDR3 is 13 residues. Per the germline V gene, CDR1 is LNHNV and CDR2 is YYDKDF (reference sequence).

The CDR3: CASSQDIAGGVKVVGPQHF. The CDR3, as DNA: TGCGCCAGCAGCCAAGATATCGCAGGGGGCGTAAAGGTCGTGGGGCCCCAGCATTTT. The V gene is TRBV4-1, the J gene TRBJ1-5; TRBD1 matches at 8 bases. The CDR3 sequence is 19 residues long. Germline CDR1 MGHRA, CDR2 YSYEKL. With 0 bases clipped from V and 9 bases from J, the junction kept 19 bases outside the gene matches.